This passage covers 16 T cell receptor beta chains from one sample sequenced in a study of Graves' ophthalmopathy and Graves' hyperthyroidism. Amplification from RNA transcripts yielded the TCR beta CDR3 regions. RT-PCR in the first round used HTBI primers; a second-round multiplex PCR followed. TCRdb itself ran the multiplex PCR reads through MiXCR, one entry per CDR3 protein. The sample lists about 640,000 distinct CDR3 sequences, roughly 41% occurring once. The sequenced material came from peripheral blood. The receptors derive from an adult man with Graves' ophthalmopathy.

The chain is built from TRBV29-1 and TRBJ1-6, with a tentative D call TRBD1 (5 bases). The CDR3 sequence is 10 residues long. Per germline, CDR1 SQVTM and CDR2 ANQGSEA. Between the trimmed V and J ends, which lost 3 bases and 13 bases, there was a span of 7 bases. The CDR3 here is CSVDRAPLHF. The CDR3 DNA reads as TGCAGCGTTGACAGGGCTCCCCTCCACTTT.

This clonotype was found once. Written as DNA, the CDR3 is TGCAGCGTGGGTCTCTCTGGAAACACCATATATTTT. Protein: CSVGLSGNTIYF. The chain recombines TRBV29-1 with TRBJ1-3; D uncertain. V was clipped by 6 bases and J by 0 bases, with 6 bases between them. In germline, CDR1 is SQVTM, CDR2 ANQGSEA. There are 12 residues in the CDR3.

This clonotype was seen ten or more times. The genes are TRBV2 and TRBJ2-5; 10 bases line up with TRBD1. J was trimmed by 4 bases and V by 4 bases; bases with no gene match: 6. Germline assignment: CDR1 SNHLY and CDR2 FYNNEI. This CDR3 is built from 15 residues. CDR3 sequence: CASSADRGPLETQYF. The DNA of the CDR3 is TGTGCCAGCAGTGCAGACAGGGGGCCTTTAGAGACCCAGTACTTC.

This clonotype showed up many times. The V and J genes are TRBV5-1 and TRBJ2-7; a weak D match, TRBD2 (6 bases). V was cut by 1 base and J by 3 bases, with 11 bases left in between. CDR1 and CDR2 (germline): SGHRS, YFSETQ. CDR3 size: 14 residues. CDR3 nucleotides: TGCGCCAGCAGCTTGACGGGACTCTTCTACGAGCAGTACTTC. Translation: CASSLTGLFYEQYF.

The sample holds a few counts of this clonotype. The J gene is TRBJ2-2, the V gene TRBV12-3 or TRBV12-4, with D perhaps matching TRBD2 (7 bases). Trimming took 3 bases from V and 5 from J, leaving 13 bases between them. The CDR3 has 15 residues. The CDR3 DNA reads TGTGCCAGCAGTTTTCGAAGGGGGGGGACCGGGGAGCTGTTTTTT. It specifies CASSFRRGGTGELFF.

The chain is built from TRBV20-1 and TRBJ2-7, with 13 positions matching TRBD2. V shed 0 bases, J shed 3 bases, and the junction held 5 bases outside the gene matches. This CDR3 contains 16 residues. CDR1 DFQATT and CDR2 SNEGSKA come from the germline V gene (reference sequence). DNA for the CDR3: TGCAGTGCTAGAGATGAGGGGACTAGCGGGAACTACGAGCAGTACTTC. Protein: CSARDEGTSGNYEQYF.

This chain links TRBV20-1 with TRBJ1-5, with D hard to call. This CDR3 region has 11 residues. Trimming took 8 bases from V and 14 from J, leaving 19 bases between them. Germline loops: CDR1 DFQATT, CDR2 SNEGSKA (reference sequence). CDR3 protein: CSSYSGGSEHF. CDR3 nucleotides: TGCAGTTCCTACTCAGGAGGGTCCGAGCATTTT.

In this sample, this clonotype turned up many times. The chain links TRBV2 to TRBJ1-1; D call uncertain. Germline lookup yields CDR1 SNHLY and CDR2 FYNNEI. V lost 2 bases and J 2 bases, leaving 6 bases between the germline ends. This CDR3 spans 13 amino acids. The CDR3 reads CASSEMDNTEAFF. In DNA form, the CDR3 reads TGTGCCAGCAGTGAAATGGATAACACTGAAGCTTTCTTT.

A note on this clonotype: The junction departs from germline at one end; a sequencing error may be responsible. The chain uses TRBV9 and TRBJ1-4; tentatively, D is TRBD1 (6 bases). In germline, CDR1 is SGDLS, CDR2 YYNGEE. CDR3 size: 16 residues. The CDR3: CASSVGGARNTEKLFF. The DNA for the CDR3 is TGTGCCAGTAGCGTGGGGGGGGCCCGGAACACTGAAAAACTGTTTTTT.

For this clonotype: Given the absence of the conserved phenylalanine or tryptophan at the CDR3 end, a read error is likely. Because the CDR3's place on the DNA is in doubt, the DNA is left out and the CDR3 is given as listed by TCRdb. The chain combines TRBV7-9 with TRBJ1-3; TRBD1, the table's D call, lacks a check against the DNA. The CDR3 spans 10 residues, counting both ends. CDR1 and CDR2 (germline): SEHNR, FQNEAQ (reference sequence). The CDR3 protein is CASSLVGGGI.

In its sample, this clonotype was seen once. The chain employs TRBV5-2 and TRBJ1-5; TRBD1 is taken as the D call from the table, unchecked against the DNA. TRBV5-2 is assigned pseudogene status. This CDR3 has 16 residues. DNA for the CDR3: TGTGCCAGCAGCTTGAGTGTAACAGGGACGGATCAGCCCCAGCATTTT. The encoded protein is CASSLSVTGTDQPQHF.

Details on this clonotype: This may arise from a read error, as a much more abundant clone is one base away. The chain is built from TRBV19 and TRBJ2-5, with D perhaps matching TRBD1 (6 bases). This CDR3 region has 14 residues. Germline lookup yields CDR1 LNHDA and CDR2 SQIVND (reference sequence). CDR3 in DNA: TGTGCCAGTAGTATAGTGGGGGCGAAAGAGGCCCAGTACTTC. Translation gives CASSIVGAKEAQYF.

Concerning this clonotype: Since a much larger clone is just one base distant, this may be a read error. V and J are TRBV19 and TRBJ1-3; D is perhaps TRBD1 (5 bases). Looked up from germline, CDR1 is LNHDA and CDR2 is SQIVND (reference sequence). The length of the CDR3 is 17 residues. V was pared by 6 bases and J by 0 bases, with 18 bases between. The CDR3 DNA reads TGTGCCAGTAGCGCGACGGGACCGACTCCCTCTGGAAACACCATATATTTT. Protein sequence: CASSATGPTPSGNTIYF.

CDR3 coding DNA: TGTGCCAGCAGTGAATCCGGGTCGAACACCATATATTTT. Protein product: CASSESGSNTIYF. The chain carries TRBV25-1 and TRBJ1-3, with D unclear. There are 13 residues in the CDR3. The germline CDR1 and CDR2 sequences are MGHDK and SYGVNS. V was cut by 1 base and J by 7 bases, with 8 bases left in between.

This clonotype was detected ten times or more. V is TRBV2 and J is TRBJ2-7; unclear D gene. The CDR3 has 12 residues. V lost 3 bases to trimming and J lost 6 bases, with 9 bases between them. Looked up from germline, CDR1 is SNHLY and CDR2 is FYNNEI. CDR3 region: CASSDPPGEQYF. The CDR3 DNA sequence: TGTGCCAGCAGTGATCCCCCGGGCGAGCAGTACTTC.

J is TRBJ1-4 and V is TRBV20-1, with a weak D call TRBD1 (5 bases). Germline V gives CDR1 DFQATT, CDR2 SNEGSKA (reference sequence). The ends were cut back, 3 bases at V and 7 bases at J, with 15 bases in the middle. This CDR3 spans 14 amino acids. DNA for the CDR3: TGCAGTGCTAGTCACGACCAGGGAGGTGAAAAACTGTTTTTT. Amino acid sequence: CSASHDQGGEKLFF.